Following are 11 T cell receptor beta chains from one sample sequenced in a study of T cell therapy after organ transplantation. Time point denoted: 20-29 weeks after completion of therapy. Data came from immunoSEQ multiplex PCR; TCRdb stores just in-frame clones and leaves some out. The sample holds some 17,000 clones, 65% to 90% seen once. These TCRs are of unknown antigen specificity. The source was CD8+ T cells from blood, collected after autologous CMV-specific T cell therapy. All receptors come from a human patient who had received a solid organ transplant and had CMV disease. Some T cells here may be from the graft donor.

The V and J genes are TRBV5-1 and TRBJ2-7; weak D call: TRBD1 (7 bases). CDR3 size: 14 residues. Trimming removed 4 bases from V and 7 bases from J, with 18 bases in between. CDR1 SGHRS and CDR2 YFSETQ come from the germline V gene. CDR3 sequence: CASSIGQDYFEQYF. Written as DNA, the CDR3 is TGCGCCAGCAGCATCGGACAGGACTACTTTGAGCAGTACTTC.

This chain links TRBV6-1 with TRBJ1-5; TRBD1 agrees at 7 bases. CDR1 is MNHNS and CDR2 is SASEGT in the germline V gene. CDR3 length: 14 amino acids. The V gene end was trimmed by 3 bases and the J gene end by 6 bases; junction bases not matched to a gene: 5. CDR3 protein: CASSDLTGPQPQHF. CDR3 DNA: TGTGCCAGCAGTGACCTGACAGGGCCTCAGCCCCAGCATTTT.

This chain joins TRBV6-4 and TRBJ2-1; D may be TRBD2 (5 bases). CDR3 length: 14 amino acids. V lost 2 bases and J 6 bases, leaving 11 bases between the germline ends. CDR1 and CDR2 from the germline V gene are MRHNA and SNTAGT. The CDR3 region has the DNA TGTGCCAGCAGTGACCCGGACTTTCGCAATGAGCAGTTCTTC. Residues: CASSDPDFRNEQFF.

The chain recombines TRBV19 with TRBJ1-5, with D unclear. CDR3 length: 15 amino acids. In germline, CDR1 is LNHDA, CDR2 SQIVND (reference sequence). The V end lost 1 base, the J end lost 7 bases, and 14 bases lay between the germline ends. CDR3 sequence: CASSIAEAAGQPQHF. The CDR3 nucleotides are TGTGCCAGTAGTATAGCGGAGGCCGCCGGGCAGCCCCAGCATTTT.

This rearrangement joins TRBV30 to TRBJ2-1, with 10 nucleotides matching TRBD2. Per germline, CDR1 GTSNPN and CDR2 SVGIG (reference sequence). The V gene end was trimmed by 4 bases and the J gene end by 6 bases; junction bases not matched to a gene: 6. There are 14 residues in the CDR3. The CDR3 DNA reads TGTGCCTGGATAGGAGCGGGAGGGCCCAATGAGCAGTTCTTC. This sequence encodes CAWIGAGGPNEQFF.

V usage is TRBV13 and J usage is TRBJ1-6, with D possibly matching TRBD1 (6 bases). The germline V gene encodes CDR1 PRHDT and CDR2 FYEKMQ (reference sequence). This CDR3 contains 20 residues. V dropped 7 bases and J dropped 0 bases, with 25 bases sitting between them. This CDR3 reads CASTRGPARGVGSYNSPLHF. The CDR3 nucleotides read TGTGCCAGCACCCGAGGTCCTGCCAGGGGTGTGGGCTCCTATAATTCACCCCTCCACTTT.

The chain has TRBV6-4 and TRBJ2-2; TRBD1 matches 8 bases. V shed 5 bases and J 4 bases; nucleotides not matched to a gene: 9. The CDR3 sequence is 16 residues long. From germline, CDR1 is MRHNA and CDR2 SNTAGT. The CDR3 DNA is TGTGCCAGCAGTCGCGGGACAGGCGACGGCACCGGGGAGCTGTTTTTT. Encoded protein: CASSRGTGDGTGELFF.

This clone has just one count. The CDR3 DNA reads as TGTGCCAGCAGCCCCGGGACAAAGTCCTACGAGCAGTACTTC. This translates into CASSPGTKSYEQYF. The genes are TRBV5-6 and TRBJ2-5; D perhaps matches TRBD1 (6 bases). Judging by the DNA end, TRBJ2-7 fits better; the J call may be wrong. CDR1 is SGHDT and CDR2 is YYEEEE in the germline V gene. This CDR3 spans 14 amino acids.

V is TRBV30 and J is TRBJ2-7; D remains unclear. Trimming left V 2 bases short and J 3 bases short, with 5 bases between. This CDR3 comprises 11 residues. Germline CDR1 is GTSNPN and CDR2 is SVGIG (reference sequence). Written as DNA, the CDR3 is TGTGCCTGGAGTCCCAGCTACGAGCAGTACTTC. This gives the protein CAWSPSYEQYF.

This clone was counted a few times. The chain combines TRBV7-9 with TRBJ1-5; a possible D gene is TRBD1 (5 bases). CDR3 length: 15 amino acids. Germline V gives CDR1 SEHNR, CDR2 FQNEAQ (reference sequence). V lost 2 bases, J lost 2 bases, and 10 bases lay in between. CDR3 region: CASSLSRVGNQPQHF. The CDR3 DNA sequence: TGTGCCAGCAGCTTATCCAGGGTGGGCAATCAGCCCCAGCATTTT.

The gene calls are TRBV10-1 and TRBJ2-5; D is unclear. The CDR3 extends over 12 amino acids. Germline V lookup: CDR1 WNHNN, CDR2 SYGVQD (reference sequence). Trimming took 3 bases from V and 4 from J, leaving 6 bases between them. CDR3 coding DNA: TGCGCCAGCAGTGATTCGGGAGAGACCCAGTACTTC. Translating it yields CASSDSGETQYF.